This T cell receptor beta chain derives from a study of Ad26.COV2.S vaccination and SARS-CoV-2 variants. In the study overall: The study gave Ad26.COV2.S intramuscularly, once or twice 56 days apart.

As to treatment: 19 received Ad26.COV2.S at low or high dose, single or two shots; several received placebo; per-sample allocation not given. Sample collection was performed on day 63 after the first vaccine or placebo injection. Immunization relied on an Ad26 vector, which expressed Wuhan-strain SARS-CoV-2 spike. Findings of the study overall: Vaccine recipients showed a spike-specific TCR breadth that was higher than in placebo recipients.

TCRdb keeps only in-frame clones here, not all; method: immunoSEQ multiplex PCR. The sample holds around 340,000 clones; about nine tenths are singletons and the top ten take 6.4%. The germline V and J ends were trimmed by 6 bases and 8 bases, with 15 bases remaining between them. The CDR3 has 12 residues. Germline assignment: CDR1 SQVTM and CDR2 ANQGSEA. To note about this clone: What it binds is not known.

This specimen consisted of peripheral blood, obtained in a trial of Ad26.COV2.S vaccine versus placebo. This rearrangement joins TRBV29-1 to TRBJ2-3; either TRBD1 or TRBD2 may supply D (6 bases each). The TCR sequence derives from a person between 18 and 60 years old who received the Ad26.COV2.S COVID-19 vaccine or a placebo. The CDR3 reads CSVRQQGGTQYF. The CDR3 DNA is TGCAGCGTCCGCCAACAGGGAGGTACGCAGTATTTT.